The rows below give T cell receptor beta chains drawn from one sample of a study of T cell repertoires in cytomegalovirus infection. In TCRdb, the reads were re-called with MiXCR into one record per CDR3 protein. This sample has 150,000 to 200,000 distinct CDR3 sequences, with 28% found just once. Sequencing input: PBMCs. The receptors here all came from a human donor in good health (CMV status not recorded). Some clones in this sample may be carry-over from other donors' samples. CDR3s include the opening cysteine and the closing phenylalanine or tryptophan. A D gene is named only where the DNA matches it firmly. Clone size is not always given. Where it is, it says once, few, many or a class for expanded clones.

d_gene	abundance	v_gene	j_gene	CDR3nt	CDR3aa
NA	NA	TRBV4-1	TRBJ2-1	TGTGCCAGCACCCTTCAAAAGAGCTCCTACAATGAGCAGTTCTTC	CASTLQKSSYNEQFF
NA	NA	TRBV27	TRBJ2-1	TGTGCCAGCAGTTTATACCCATACAATGAGCAGTTCTTC	CASSLYPYNEQFF
TRBD1	NA	TRBV7-2	TRBJ1-1	TGTGCCAGCAGCTTAGGGGGACAGGGGGCTTGGACTGAAGCTTTCTTT	CASSLGGQGAWTEAFF
NA	few	TRBV5-4	TRBJ2-3	TGTGCCAGCAGCTCAACTCAGGGGACAGATACGCAGTATTTT	CASSSTQGTDTQYF
NA	few	TRBV5-1	TRBJ1-2	TGCGCCAGCAGCTTGGAGGGTAGCGGAGCTAACTATGGCTACACCTTC	CASSLEGSGANYGYTF
NA	NA	TRBV27	TRBJ1-2	TGTGCCAGCACCCCTCGGGGTAACTATGGCTACACCTTC	CASTPRGNYGYTF
NA	many	TRBV7-8	TRBJ1-5	TGTGCCAGCAGCTTAGGGAGGGTATGGGAGCAGCCCCAGCATTTT	CASSLGRVWEQPQHF
TRBD1	few	TRBV7-2	TRBJ2-5	TGTGCCAGCAGCTTAGGGACAGGGGGCGCGCTGCCCTCAGAGACCCAGTACTTC	CASSLGTGGALPSETQYF
NA	NA	TRBV6-5	TRBJ2-5	TGTGCCAGCAGTCACTCCGGGTACTTCCAAGAGACCCAGTACTTC	CASSHSGYFQETQYF
NA	NA	TRBV28	TRBJ1-1	TGTGCCAGCCGGGGGAGACGGGACACTGAAGCTTTCTTT	CASRGRRDTEAFF
TRBD1	NA	TRBV10-3	TRBJ2-7	TGTGCCATCAGTGAGCCACCGGGACAGGGAGTCCTCTACGAGCAGTACTTC	CAISEPPGQGVLYEQYF
TRBD2	NA	TRBV5-5	TRBJ2-7	TGTGCCAGCAGCTGGGAGGGATTGAACGAGCAGTACTTC	CASSWEGLNEQYF
TRBD2	NA	TRBV11-2	TRBJ2-1	TGTGCCAGCAGCTTCGAGCGGGGGGAAAACAATGAGCAGTTCTTC	CASSFERGENNEQFF
NA	NA	TRBV12-3/TRBV12-4	TRBJ1-1	TGTGCCAGCAGTTTATATGAGGGGACTGAAGCTTTCTTT	CASSLYEGTEAFF
TRBD1	many	TRBV4-1	TRBJ2-3	TGCGCCAGCAGCCAAGACGGGACAGGCATAAGCACAGATACGCAGTATTTT	CASSQDGTGISTDTQYF
NA	few	TRBV12-3/TRBV12-4	TRBJ1-1	TGTGCCAGCGGGGGGAGGAGGGTGAACACTGAAGCTTTCTTT	CASGGRRVNTEAFF
TRBD1	NA	TRBV7-2	TRBJ1-1	TGTGCCAGCAGCCTCGGGACAGGGGGGGAAGCTTTCTTT	CASSLGTGGEAFF
TRBD1	once	TRBV29-1	TRBJ1-1	TGCAGCGGTTACAGGGGGCGTGGGGACACTGAAGCTTTCTTT	CSGYRGRGDTEAFF
NA	many	TRBV5-6	TRBJ1-1	TGTGCCAGCAGCTTATGGAACACTGAAGCTTTCTTT	CASSLWNTEAFF
NA	few	TRBV14	TRBJ1-1	TGTGCCAGCAGCCAAGGATTGGGCGTAAACACTGAAGCTTTCTTT	CASSQGLGVNTEAFF
NA	few	TRBV2	TRBJ1-1	TGTGCCAGCAGGGTTGCGGGACCACACACTGAAGCTTTCTTT	CASRVAGPHTEAFF
NA	few	TRBV11-2	TRBJ2-7	TGTGCCAGCAGCTTAGGGACAGCTATCTACGAGCAGTACTTC	CASSLGTAIYEQYF
TRBD2	many	TRBV6-5	TRBJ2-3	TGTGCCAGCAGTTACTCCCGACTAGCGGGGGGGGATACGCAGTATTTT	CASSYSRLAGGDTQYF
TRBD1	NA	TRBV12-3/TRBV12-4	TRBJ1-4	TGTGCCAGCAGTGGGAGACAGGGTAATGAAAAACTGTTTTTT	CASSGRQGNEKLFF
NA	NA	TRBV29-1	TRBJ2-2	TGCAGCGTTGAAGCCGAGGGGGAGCTGTTTTTT	CSVEAEGELFF
NA	NA	TRBV7-8	TRBJ1-5	TGTGCCAGCAGCTTAGGGATAGCCGGTAGCAATCAGCCCCAGCATTTT	CASSLGIAGSNQPQHF
NA	many	TRBV7-6	TRBJ1-2	TGTGCCAGCAGCCCCCGGACAGAAAACTATGGCTACACCTTC	CASSPRTENYGYTF
NA	few	TRBV24-1	TRBJ2-1	TGTGCCACCAGTGATTTTTACAATGAGCAGTTCTTC	CATSDFYNEQFF
NA	once	TRBV20-1	TRBJ2-1	TGCAGTGCTAGTGGACAGCCCATCCAGTTCTTC	CSASGQPIQFF
NA	few	TRBV12-3/TRBV12-4	TRBJ2-1	TGTGCCAGCAGCCCCTACGATGAGCAGTTCTTC	CASSPYDEQFF
NA	few	TRBV6-2/TRBV6-3	TRBJ1-2	TGTGCCAGCAGCCGCGGACAAGCAGGGTATGGCTACACCTTC	CASSRGQAGYGYTF
NA	few	TRBV5-4	TRBJ2-2	TGTGCCAGCAGCTTGGAATTCGGGCAGAACACCGGGGAGCTGTTTTTT	CASSLEFGQNTGELFF